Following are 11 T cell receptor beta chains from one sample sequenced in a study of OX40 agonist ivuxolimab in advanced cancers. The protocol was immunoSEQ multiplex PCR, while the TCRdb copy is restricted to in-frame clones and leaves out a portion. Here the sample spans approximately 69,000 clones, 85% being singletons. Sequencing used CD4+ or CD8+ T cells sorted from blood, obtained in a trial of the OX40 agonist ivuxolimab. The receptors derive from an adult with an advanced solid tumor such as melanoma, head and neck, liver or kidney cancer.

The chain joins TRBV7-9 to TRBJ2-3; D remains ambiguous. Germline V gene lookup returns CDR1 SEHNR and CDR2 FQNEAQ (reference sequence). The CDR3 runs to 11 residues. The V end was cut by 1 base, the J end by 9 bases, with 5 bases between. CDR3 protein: CASSLEATQYF. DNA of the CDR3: TGTGCCAGCAGCTTAGAGGCCACGCAGTATTTT.

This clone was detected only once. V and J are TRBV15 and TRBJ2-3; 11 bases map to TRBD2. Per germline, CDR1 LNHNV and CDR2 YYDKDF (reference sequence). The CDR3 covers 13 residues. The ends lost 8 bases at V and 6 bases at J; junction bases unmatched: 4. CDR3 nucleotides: TGTGCCACCGAACTAGCGGGGGTGGATACGCAGTATTTT. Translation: CATELAGVDTQYF. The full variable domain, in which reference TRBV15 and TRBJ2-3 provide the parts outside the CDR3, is DAMVIQNPRYQVTQFGKPVTLSCSQTLNHNVMYWYQQKSSQAPKLLFHYYDKDFNNEADTPDNFQSRRPNTSFCFLDIRSPGLGDTAMYLCATELAGVDTQYFGPGTRLTVL.

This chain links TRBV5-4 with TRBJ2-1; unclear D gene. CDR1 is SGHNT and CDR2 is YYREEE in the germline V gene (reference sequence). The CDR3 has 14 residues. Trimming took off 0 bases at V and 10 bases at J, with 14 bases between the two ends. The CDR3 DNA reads TGTGCCAGCAGCTTGGGCGGCGTAAAGAAGGAGCAGTTCTTC. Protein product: CASSLGGVKKEQFF.

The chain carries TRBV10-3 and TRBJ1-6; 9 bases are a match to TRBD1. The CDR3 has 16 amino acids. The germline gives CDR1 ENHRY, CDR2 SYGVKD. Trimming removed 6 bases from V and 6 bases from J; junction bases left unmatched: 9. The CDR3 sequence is CAIRQSPDRGNSPLHF. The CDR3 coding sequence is TGTGCCATCAGGCAATCCCCGGACAGGGGTAATTCACCCCTCCACTTT.

CDR3: CASSLGGQGQETQYF. CDR3 nucleotides: TGTGCCAGCAGCTTAGGGGGACAGGGCCAAGAGACCCAGTACTTC. The chain joins TRBV13 to TRBJ2-5; 9 nucleotides align to TRBD1. J was trimmed by 1 base and V by 0 bases; bases with no gene match: 0. Germline CDR1 is PRHDT and CDR2 is FYEKMQ (reference sequence). The CDR3 has 15 residues.

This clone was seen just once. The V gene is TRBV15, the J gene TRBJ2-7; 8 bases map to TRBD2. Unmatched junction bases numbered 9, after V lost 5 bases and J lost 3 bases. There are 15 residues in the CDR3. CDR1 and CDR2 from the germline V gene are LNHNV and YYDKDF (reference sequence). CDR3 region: CATSSGGGLGYEQYF. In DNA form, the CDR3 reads TGTGCCACCAGCTCCGGGGGGGGGTTGGGCTACGAGCAGTACTTC.

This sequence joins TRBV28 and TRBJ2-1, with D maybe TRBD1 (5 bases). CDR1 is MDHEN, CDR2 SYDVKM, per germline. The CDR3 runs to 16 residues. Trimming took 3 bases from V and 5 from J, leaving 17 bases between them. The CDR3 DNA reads TGTGCCAGCAGTTTGCTCACAGGTCGTCAGGACAATGAGCAGTTCTTC. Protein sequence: CASSLLTGRQDNEQFF.

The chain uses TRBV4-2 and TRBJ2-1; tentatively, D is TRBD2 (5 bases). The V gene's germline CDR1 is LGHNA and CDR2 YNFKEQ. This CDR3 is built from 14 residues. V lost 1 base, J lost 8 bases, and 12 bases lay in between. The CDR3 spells CASSQGEGLHEQFF. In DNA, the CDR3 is TGTGCCAGCAGCCAAGGTGAGGGCCTCCATGAGCAGTTCTTC.

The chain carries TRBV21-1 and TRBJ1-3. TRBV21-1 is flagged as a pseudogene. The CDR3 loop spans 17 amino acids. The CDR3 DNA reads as TGTGCCAGCAGCAAACCCCTAGTGTGTGGCTCTGGAAACACCATATATTTT. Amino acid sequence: CASSKPLVCGSGNTIYF.

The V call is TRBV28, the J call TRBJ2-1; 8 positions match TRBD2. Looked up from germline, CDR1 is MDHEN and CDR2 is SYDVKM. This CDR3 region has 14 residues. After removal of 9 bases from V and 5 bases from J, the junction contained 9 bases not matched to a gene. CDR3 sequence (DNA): TGTGCCAGTACGGCGAGCGGGGGACACAATGAGCAGTTCTTC. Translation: CASTASGGHNEQFF.

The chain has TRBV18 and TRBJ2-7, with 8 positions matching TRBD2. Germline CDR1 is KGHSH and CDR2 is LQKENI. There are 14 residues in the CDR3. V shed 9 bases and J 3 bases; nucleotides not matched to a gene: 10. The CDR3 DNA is TGTGCCAGTCGAACGGGACTAGGGGTCTACGAGCAGTACTTC. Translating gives CASRTGLGVYEQYF.